A selection of T cell receptor beta chains follows, all from one sample in a study of shared clonotypes between healthy human individuals. Clones were sequenced by immunoSEQ multiplex PCR, and TCRdb holds only the in-frame ones, with some missing. Among millions of clones listed, around 94% were seen once. The specimen was naive CD4+ T cells sorted from blood. The receptors shown here come from a man in his late teens or twenties in good health. CDR3s include the opening cysteine and the closing phenylalanine or tryptophan. Fields, in order: clone size, D gene, V gene, J gene, CDR3 protein, CDR3 DNA. D genes are given only for firm matches. Expanded clones get a size class; other rows say once, few or many, or leave the size out.

NA	NA	TRBV28	TRBJ1-5	CASSYSQPQHF	TGTGCCAGCAGTTATTCACAGCCCCAGCATTTT
NA	NA	TRBV5-1	TRBJ2-7	CASRPDMTYEQYF	TGCGCCAGCCGTCCCGACATGACCTACGAGCAGTACTTC
once	NA	TRBV11-1	TRBJ2-5	CASSLGRAPGETQYF	TGTGCCAGCAGCTTGGGGCGGGCTCCGGGAGAGACCCAGTACTTC
once	NA	TRBV2	TRBJ1-2	CASSEIGPGSSYGYTF	TGTGCCAGCAGTGAAATAGGTCCAGGGAGCAGCTATGGCTACACCTTC
NA	TRBD2	TRBV18	TRBJ2-5	CASSQLAGPQETQYF	TGTGCCAGCTCACAACTAGCGGGACCACAAGAGACCCAGTACTTC
NA	NA	TRBV11-2	TRBJ2-7	CASSLGRALSYEQYF	TGTGCCAGCAGCTTAGGAAGGGCGTTAAGCTACGAGCAGTACTTC
NA	NA	TRBV18	TRBJ1-6	CASSPPGGVDSPLHF	TGTGCCAGCTCACCACCGGGAGGGGTGGATTCACCCCTCCACTTT
NA	NA	TRBV4-2	TRBJ1-6	CASSQDLLANNSPLHF	TGTGCCAGCAGCCAAGATTTGTTAGCAAATAATTCACCCCTCCACTTT
once	NA	TRBV30	TRBJ2-1	CAWSLGGGEQFF	TGTGCCTGGAGTCTGGGGGGCGGGGAGCAGTTCTTC
NA	TRBD1	TRBV6-5	TRBJ2-3	CASRGTGGTDTQYF	TGTGCCAGCAGAGGGACAGGTGGCACAGATACGCAGTATTTT
NA	NA	TRBV7-2	TRBJ2-7	CASSLADSYEQYF	TGTGCCAGCAGCTTGGCGGACTCCTACGAGCAGTACTTC